The 24 T cell receptor beta chains given below trace back to one sample, sequenced in a study of long-term antiretroviral therapy in people with HIV. Survey-level resolution applied to immunoSEQ assay v3.0. Libraries were prepared by immunoSEQ multiplex PCR; TCRdb keeps only in-frame clonotypes and omits some of them. The sample holds about 20,000 clones, roughly 80% seen once. Sequenced material: unsorted PBMCs, taken 2.9 years after starting antiretroviral therapy. The source of these receptors is a woman aged 25 to 39 with HIV.

The chain uses TRBV19 and TRBJ1-1; D is unclear. The CDR3 has 13 amino acids. V gave up 3 bases and J gave up 3 bases, with 8 bases separating them. Germline V CDR1 and CDR2: LNHDA, SQIVND (reference sequence). The CDR3 sequence: CASSIVRDTEAFF. In DNA, the CDR3 is TGTGCCAGTAGTATTGTTCGCGACACTGAAGCTTTCTTT. The full variable domain, with the rest looked up from reference TRBV19 and TRBJ1-1, is DGGITQSPKYLFRKEGQNVTLSCEQNLNHDAMYWYRQDPGQGLRLIYYSQIVNDFQKGDIAEGYSVSREKKESFPLTVTSAQKNPTAFYLCASSIVRDTEAFFGQGTRLTVV.

J is TRBJ2-1 and V is TRBV5-8; 12 bases fit TRBD2. Germline lookup yields CDR1 SGHTS and CDR2 YDEGEE. Unmatched junction bases numbered 3, after V lost 0 bases and J lost 8 bases. The CDR3 loop spans 15 amino acids. The CDR3 region is CASSLVLAGGYEQFF. The CDR3 DNA is TGTGCCAGCAGCTTGGTTCTAGCGGGGGGGTATGAGCAGTTCTTC.

The chain carries TRBV6-1 and TRBJ2-7, with 7 bases fitting TRBD2. The CDR3 runs 13 residues. Germline CDR1 is MNHNS and CDR2 is SASEGT. V was clipped by 6 bases and J by 2 bases; unmatched bases: 4. The CDR3 is CASRETSAYEQYV. Written as DNA, the CDR3 is TGTGCCAGCAGGGAAACTAGCGCCTACGAGCAGTACGTC.

The V call is TRBV7-8, the J call TRBJ1-2; TRBD1 matches 7 bases. Trimming at V came to 2 bases and at J to 5 bases, leaving 8 bases not matched to a gene. The CDR3 is made up of 15 amino acids. CDR1 SGHVS and CDR2 FQNEAQ come from the germline V gene. In DNA, the CDR3 is TGTGCCAGCAGCTTACTTGGACAGGTCGTATATGGCTACACCTTC. It is translated as CASSLLGQVVYGYTF.

The rearrangement joins TRBV4-1 to TRBJ2-5, with TRBD2 matching 12 bases. After removal of 4 bases from V and 2 bases from J, the junction contained 5 bases not matched to a gene. Germline V gives CDR1 MGHRA, CDR2 YSYEKL. This CDR3 has 16 amino acids. In nucleotides, the CDR3 is TGCGCCAGCAGCCGAAGGACTAGCGGGGTTCAAGAGACCCAGTACTTC. This encodes CASSRRTSGVQETQYF.

The genes are TRBV7-9 and TRBJ2-7; 12 bases match TRBD1. This CDR3 comprises 14 residues. The J segment lost 6 bases and the V segment lost 5 bases, leaving 5 bases of the junction unmatched. Germline V gives CDR1 SEHNR, CDR2 FQNEAQ (reference sequence). The CDR3 loop reads CASSHKGQGAEQYV. The CDR3 DNA sequence: TGTGCCAGCAGCCATAAGGGACAGGGGGCCGAGCAGTACGTC.

V usage is TRBV6-1 and J usage is TRBJ2-1; 8 bases are a match to TRBD1. Losses at the gene ends were 3 bases for V and 0 bases for J; bases not matched to a gene: 4. The germline CDR1 and CDR2 sequences are MNHNS and SASEGT. The CDR3 runs to 16 residues. The CDR3 is CASSEGTGGSYNEQFF. CDR3 nucleotides: TGTGCCAGCAGTGAGGGGACAGGAGGCTCCTACAATGAGCAGTTCTTC.

The rearrangement links TRBV11-2 to TRBJ1-1, with unresolved D. V lost 4 bases and J 7 bases, leaving 13 bases between the germline ends. Germline lookup yields CDR1 SGHAT and CDR2 FQNNGV. This CDR3 has 13 residues. The CDR3 bases are TGTGCCAGCAGCTCCGATCGACGGGGTGAAGCTTTCTTT. Protein: CASSSDRRGEAFF.

The V call is TRBV5-8, the J call TRBJ1-6; D is unclear. CDR3 size: 12 residues. V was shortened by 2 bases and J by 11 bases, with 8 bases between the two germline ends. Germline CDR1 and CDR2: SGHTS and YDEGEE. The CDR3 sequence: CASSFNRPPLHF. The CDR3 DNA sequence: TGTGCCAGCAGCTTCAACCGCCCACCCCTCCACTTT.

The J gene is TRBJ2-2, the V gene TRBV5-6; TRBD2 aligns across 10 bases. Germline V gene sequence: CDR1 SGHDT, CDR2 YYEEEE. The CDR3 covers 18 residues. V shed 0 bases, J shed 7 bases, and the junction held 12 bases outside the gene matches. CDR3 amino acids: CASSLGGERGGYGGELFF. CDR3 in DNA: TGTGCCAGCAGCTTGGGTGGGGAGCGGGGGGGGTATGGCGGGGAGCTGTTTTTT. Combining the CDR3 with reference TRBV5-6 and TRBJ2-2 gives the whole variable domain DAGVTQSPTHLIKTRGQQVTLRCSPKSGHDTVSWYQQALGQGPQFIFQYYEEEERQRGNFPDRFSGHQFPNYSSELNVNALLLGDSALYLCASSLGGERGGYGGELFFGEGSRLTVL.

The chain employs TRBV30 and TRBJ1-2; D is unresolved. There are 14 residues in the CDR3. Trimming removed 0 bases from V and 4 bases from J, with 12 bases in between. Per the germline V gene, CDR1 is GTSNPN and CDR2 is SVGIG (reference sequence). CDR3 in amino acids: CAWSVTVLTYGYTF. DNA of the CDR3: TGTGCCTGGAGTGTAACTGTACTAACCTATGGCTACACCTTC.

The chain uses TRBV7-9 and TRBJ1-5; the D is unclear. The CDR3 sequence is 14 residues long. Germline V gene sequence: CDR1 SEHNR, CDR2 FQNEAQ (reference sequence). V lost 4 bases to trimming and J lost 4 bases, with 11 bases between them. In nucleotides, the CDR3 is TGTGCCAGCAGCTCAAGCAGTTGGAATCAGCCCCAGCATTTT. Its protein product is CASSSSSWNQPQHF.

This clone was counted a few times. This rearrangement joins TRBV9 to TRBJ1-6; D gene uncertain. Trimming left V 5 bases short and J 8 bases short, with 14 bases between. The germline V gene has CDR1 SGDLS and CDR2 YYNGEE. This CDR3 contains 14 residues. The CDR3 sequence is CASRGGGPYSPLHF. The CDR3 coding sequence is TGTGCCAGCAGGGGAGGAGGGCCCTATTCACCCCTCCACTTT.

This rearrangement joins TRBV30 to TRBJ2-3; TRBD1 agrees at 10 bases. The germline CDR1 and CDR2 sequences are GTSNPN and SVGIG (reference sequence). This CDR3 has 18 amino acids. The V and J ends lost 0 bases and 2 bases, in that order; junction bases with no gene match: 11. CDR3 in amino acids: CAWSVRDRGRFDTDTQYF. CDR3 nucleotides: TGTGCCTGGAGTGTACGGGACAGGGGCCGGTTTGACACAGATACGCAGTATTTT.

The chain carries TRBV6-5 and TRBJ2-1; TRBD1 matches at 7 bases. The CDR3 is 15 amino acids. The germline CDR1 and CDR2 sequences are MNHEY and SVGAGI. V dropped 6 bases and J dropped 2; count of bases not matched to a gene: 7. The CDR3 is CASRTGTDTYNEQFF. In DNA form, the CDR3 reads TGTGCCAGCAGAACCGGGACAGATACCTACAATGAGCAGTTCTTC.

The table lists this clone with a few counts. This rearrangement joins TRBV7-9 to TRBJ1-1, with D unclear. Trimming took off 5 bases at V and 8 bases at J, with 15 bases between the two ends. This CDR3 has 13 amino acids. CDR1 is SEHNR and CDR2 is FQNEAQ in the germline V gene (reference sequence). CDR3 nucleotide sequence: TGTGCCAGCAGCCCCGGGATACGTTCGGAAGCTTTCTTT. It yields the protein CASSPGIRSEAFF.

This chain uses TRBV10-1 with TRBJ1-1; the D gene is possibly TRBD1 (5 bases). The CDR3 spans 15 residues. Trimming left V 1 base short and J 4 bases short, with 13 bases between. Germline values: CDR1 WNHNN, CDR2 SYGVQD (reference sequence). The CDR3 nucleotides read TGCGCCAGCAGTGAGTTATCTGCGGGGGGCACTGAAGCTTTCTTT. Translating it yields CASSELSAGGTEAFF.

The chain has TRBV5-6 and TRBJ2-3; D remains ambiguous. The CDR3 spans 17 residues. Germline CDR1 and CDR2: SGHDT and YYEEEE. V was pared by 6 bases and J by 6 bases, with 26 bases between. CDR3 in DNA: TGTGCCAGCACCCTCATAGGCGACTCCCTCATGGGTGATACGCAGTATTTT. This translates into CASTLIGDSLMGDTQYF.

V and J are TRBV11-2 and TRBJ2-7; D not certain. CDR3 length equals 11 residues. Trimming took 5 bases from V and 3 from J, leaving 5 bases between them. The V gene's germline CDR1 is SGHAT and CDR2 FQNNGV. The CDR3 region has the DNA TGTGCCAGCAGCCCGGGCTACGAGCAGTACTTC. Translated: CASSPGYEQYF. Complete variable domain (other parts from reference TRBV11-2 and TRBJ2-7): EAGVAQSPRYKIIEKRQSVAFWCNPISGHATLYWYQQILGQGPKLLIQFQNNGVVDDSQLPKDRFSAERLKGVDSTLKIQPAKLEDSAVYLCASSPGYEQYFGPGTRLTVT.

The chain couples TRBV30 to TRBJ2-7, with 9 bases lining up with TRBD2. The CDR3 consists of 13 residues. V was clipped by 4 bases and J by 1 base; unmatched bases: 2. Per germline, CDR1 GTSNPN and CDR2 SVGIG (reference sequence). The CDR3 protein is CAWTSGASYEQYF. CDR3 sequence (DNA): TGTGCCTGGACTAGCGGGGCTTCCTACGAGCAGTACTTC. The full variable domain, its missing parts supplied by reference TRBV30 and TRBJ2-7, is SQTIHQWPATLVQPVGSPLSLECTVEGTSNPNLYWYRQAAGRGLQLLFYSVGIGQISSEVPQNLSASRPQDRQFILSSKKLLLSDSGFYLCAWTSGASYEQYFGPGTRLTVT.

The chain uses TRBV5-4 and TRBJ1-1; 10 bases align to TRBD1. The V gene's germline CDR1 is SGHNT and CDR2 YYREEE (reference sequence). There are 17 residues in the CDR3. V gave up 4 bases and J gave up 5 bases; unmatched junction bases: 14. The CDR3 region has the DNA TGTGCCAGCAGCCTATTACGACAGGGGGCAGCGAGAACTGAAGCTTTCTTT. This sequence encodes CASSLLRQGAARTEAFF.

The gene calls are TRBV27 and TRBJ1-5; 10 bases map to TRBD1. The germline CDR1 and CDR2 sequences are MNHEY and SMNVEV (reference sequence). Germline trimming cut 5 bases from V and 6 bases from J; bases unmatched to any gene: 4. The CDR3 extends over 14 amino acids. The CDR3 region is CASSPGTGVQPQHF. The CDR3 nucleotides are TGTGCCAGCAGTCCCGGGACAGGGGTTCAGCCCCAGCATTTT.

The chain joins TRBV30 to TRBJ2-2, with 16 bases identical to TRBD2. Germline CDR1 is GTSNPN and CDR2 is SVGIG (reference sequence). The V and J ends lost 3 bases and 4 bases, in that order; junction bases with no gene match: 14. This CDR3 is 20 amino acids long. CDR3 nucleotide sequence: TGTGCCTGGAGACCCCCGGGACTAGCGGGGGGGTACGATGGCACCGGGGAGCTGTTTTTT. Translated, it gives CAWRPPGLAGGYDGTGELFF.

V is TRBV5-1 and J is TRBJ2-5; the D gene is possibly TRBD2 (6 bases). V lost 4 bases to trimming and J lost 4 bases, with 29 bases between them. The germline gives CDR1 SGHRS, CDR2 YFSETQ. This CDR3 comprises 19 residues. For the CDR3, the DNA is TGCGCCAGCAGCAAAGACAGAGGGGCGGCGGGGCCGGCGGGAGAGACCCAGTACTTC. It translates to CASSKDRGAAGPAGETQYF.